This entry lists 30 T cell receptor beta chains sequenced from one sample in a study of OX40 agonist ivuxolimab in advanced cancers. Profiling relied on immunoSEQ multiplex PCR, and the TCRdb table lists in-frame clones only, not all of them. The sample has around 100,000 clones, approximately 90% seen once. This specimen was CD4+ or CD8+ T cells sorted from blood, taken in a trial of the OX40 agonist ivuxolimab. These receptors originate from an adult with an advanced solid tumor such as melanoma, head and neck, liver or kidney cancer.

The genes are TRBV7-9 and TRBJ2-4, with D possibly being TRBD1 or TRBD2 (5 bases each). Germline values: CDR1 SEHNR, CDR2 FQNEAQ (reference sequence). V lost 0 bases and J lost 2, with 8 bases in between. CDR3 size: 15 residues. CDR3 sequence reads: CASSLAWGTKNIQYF. DNA of the CDR3: TGTGCCAGCAGCTTAGCGTGGGGGACCAAAAACATTCAGTACTTC. The full variable domain, with the rest looked up from reference TRBV7-9 and TRBJ2-4, is DTGVSQNPRHKITKRGQNVTFRCDPISEHNRLYWYRQTLGQGPEFLTYFQNEAQLEKSRLLSDRFSAERPKGSFSTLEIQRTEQGDSAMYLCASSLAWGTKNIQYFGAGTRLSVL.

The chain is built from TRBV29-1 and TRBJ1-4; D ambiguous. V lost 4 bases, J lost 6 bases, and 9 bases lay in between. Looked up from germline, CDR1 is SQVTM and CDR2 is ANQGSEA. This CDR3 contains 12 residues. The DNA for the CDR3 is TGCAGCGTTGTGTCGGGAGATGAAAAACTGTTTTTT. It is translated as CSVVSGDEKLFF.

The V and J genes are TRBV30 and TRBJ2-6, with D tentatively TRBD1 (6 bases). V lost 3 bases and J 0 bases, leaving 15 bases between the germline ends. This CDR3 is 17 amino acids long. CDR1 is GTSNPN, CDR2 SVGIG, per germline (reference sequence). The CDR3 DNA sequence: TGTGCCTGGAGGTTGAGGGGGTCTAGCTCTGGGGCCAACGTCCTGACTTTC. Translation gives CAWRLRGSSSGANVLTF.

J is TRBJ1-1 and V is TRBV7-9; 10 bases map to TRBD1. V trimming: 5 bases; J trimming: 4 bases; junction bases outside the gene matches: 4. CDR3 size: 14 residues. Germline CDR1 is SEHNR and CDR2 is FQNEAQ (reference sequence). The CDR3 nucleotides are TGTGCCAGCAGCCGACAGGGGGCTAGCACTGAAGCTTTCTTT. Its translation is CASSRQGASTEAFF.

The J gene is TRBJ1-2, the V gene TRBV4-2; D is unclear. Germline CDR1 LGHNA, CDR2 YNFKEQ. Trimming removed 1 base from V and 1 base from J, with 4 bases in between. The length of the CDR3 is 13 residues. CDR3: CASSQAGNYGYTF. The CDR3, as DNA: TGTGCCAGCAGCCAAGCCGGTAACTATGGCTACACCTTC.

This clone was counted a single time. The chain combines TRBV5-1 with TRBJ1-3; no firm D call. The germline V gene encodes CDR1 SGHRS and CDR2 YFSETQ. The ends were cut back, 0 bases at V and 4 bases at J, with 2 bases in the middle. The CDR3 covers 12 residues. The CDR3 DNA reads as TGCGCCAGCAGCTTGGAAGGAAACACCATATATTTT. It translates to CASSLEGNTIYF.

The V gene is TRBV5-6, the J gene TRBJ2-7, with 8 bases matching TRBD1. The germline CDR1 and CDR2 sequences are SGHDT and YYEEEE. Trimming at V came to 2 bases and at J to 1 base, leaving 11 bases not matched to a gene. The CDR3 contains 17 residues. CDR3 amino acids: CASSFRRTGKGSYEQYF. The CDR3 DNA follows: TGTGCCAGCAGCTTTAGAAGGACAGGGAAAGGGTCCTACGAGCAGTACTTC.

The chain recombines TRBV2 with TRBJ2-5, with TRBD2 as a possible D gene (5 bases). V was trimmed by 5 bases and J by 4 bases, leaving 14 bases between them. In germline, CDR1 is SNHLY, CDR2 FYNNEI. The CDR3 covers 14 residues. The CDR3 loop reads CASSIRREAETQYF. CDR3 bases: TGTGCCAGCAGTATTCGACGGGAAGCAGAGACCCAGTACTTC.

A word on this clone: The same CDR3 arises from other DNA sequences in this sample as well. CDR3 nucleotides: TGTGCCAGCAGTTACGACAGTGGAAACACCATATATTTT. It encodes CASSYDSGNTIYF. The chain couples TRBV6-6 to TRBJ1-3, with TRBD1 as a possible D gene (5 bases). The CDR3 is made up of 13 amino acids. V shed 2 bases and J shed 3 bases, with 5 bases lying between them. Germline assignment: CDR1 MNHNY and CDR2 SVGAGI (reference sequence).

This chain links TRBV2 with TRBJ2-1; D not resolved. Deletions cut 1 base from V and 8 bases from J, with 9 bases between. The CDR3 sequence is 13 residues long. CDR1 and CDR2 (germline): SNHLY, FYNNEI. CDR3 sequence (DNA): TGTGCCAGCAGTGAAGGGATTGGGGATGAGCAGTTCTTC. This gives the protein CASSEGIGDEQFF. The full variable domain, completed using reference TRBV2 and TRBJ2-1, is EPEVTQTPSHQVTQMGQEVILRCVPISNHLYFYWYRQILGQKVEFLVSFYNNEISEKSEIFDDQFSVERPDGSNFTLKIRSTKLEDSAMYFCASSEGIGDEQFFGPGTRLTVL.

V and J are TRBV28 and TRBJ2-2; 12 nucleotides match TRBD2. The CDR3 loop spans 18 amino acids. J lost 3 bases, V lost 1 base, and 6 bases had no gene match. Looked up from germline, CDR1 is MDHEN and CDR2 is SYDVKM. In DNA, the CDR3 is TGTGCCAGCAGTTTATTGGGGACTAGCGGGCGATACACCGGGGAGCTGTTTTTT. Its translation is CASSLLGTSGRYTGELFF.

The chain recombines TRBV21-1 with TRBJ2-1. TRBV21-1 is assigned pseudogene status. The CDR3 runs 15 residues. The CDR3 spells CASSNNEGSYNEQFF. CDR3 in DNA: TGTGCCAGCAGCAATAACGAAGGCTCCTACAATGAGCAGTTCTTC.

J is TRBJ1-3 and V is TRBV4-3; no definite D call. Trimming stripped 0 bases from V and 9 bases from J, with 15 bases between. Per germline, CDR1 LGHNA and CDR2 YSLEER. The CDR3 sequence is 15 residues long. The CDR3 is CASSQDPGLGSTIYF. The CDR3 DNA reads as TGCGCCAGCAGCCAAGATCCAGGACTGGGTAGCACCATATATTTT.

This clone was picked up one time. The J gene is TRBJ2-1, the V gene TRBV18; TRBD1 or TRBD2 may be the D gene (6 bases each). The length of the CDR3 is 15 residues. Germline V gene sequence: CDR1 KGHSH, CDR2 LQKENI. V dropped 3 bases and J dropped 11 bases, with 20 bases sitting between them. Here the CDR3 DNA reads TGTGCCAGCTCACCGACAGGAGGGGGGAAAAAAAAGCAGTTCTTC. Residues: CASSPTGGGKKKQFF. The full variable domain, completed using reference TRBV18 and TRBJ2-1, is NAGVMQNPRHLVRRRGQEARLRCSPMKGHSHVYWYRQLPEEGLKFMVYLQKENIIDESGMPKERFSAEFPKEGPSILRIQQVVRGDSAAYFCASSPTGGGKKKQFFGPGTRLTVL.

The V and J genes are TRBV5-1 and TRBJ2-1; D not resolved. Germline loops: CDR1 SGHRS, CDR2 YFSETQ. The V and J ends lost 4 bases and 7 bases respectively, with 18 bases between them. The CDR3 is made up of 15 amino acids. CDR3 loop: CASSVSTGSWNEQFF. CDR3 coding DNA: TGCGCCAGCAGCGTTAGTACGGGCTCTTGGAATGAGCAGTTCTTC.

The rearrangement joins TRBV9 to TRBJ1-3; no firm D call. The CDR3 has 16 residues. V lost 2 bases and J lost 0, with 12 bases in between. The V gene's germline CDR1 is SGDLS and CDR2 YYNGEE. The CDR3 DNA reads TGTGCCAGCAGCGTTTCCGGAGGGAGCTCTGGAAACACCATATATTTT. Translation: CASSVSGGSSGNTIYF.

The V gene is TRBV7-2, the J gene TRBJ2-7; D possibly matches TRBD1 or TRBD2 (5 bases each). This CDR3 contains 14 residues. The V end lost 3 bases, the J end lost 3 bases, and 12 bases lay between the germline ends. The germline CDR1 and CDR2 sequences are SGHTA and FQGNSA. The CDR3 protein is CASSFSPGSYEQYF. The DNA for the CDR3 is TGTGCCAGCAGCTTCAGCCCAGGGAGCTACGAGCAGTACTTC. Filled out from reference TRBV7-2 and TRBJ2-7, the complete variable domain reads GAGVSQSPSNKVTEKGKDVELRCDPISGHTALYWYRQSLGQGLEFLIYFQGNSAPDKSGLPSDRFSAERTGGSVSTLTIQRTQQEDSAVYLCASSFSPGSYEQYFGPGTRLTVT.

This chain joins TRBV7-9 and TRBJ2-5; D is tentatively TRBD1 or TRBD2 (5 bases each). V was cut by 3 bases and J by 5 bases, with 22 bases left in between. CDR1 and CDR2 from the germline V gene are SEHNR and FQNEAQ (reference sequence). This CDR3 is 17 amino acids long. The CDR3 loop reads CASSFLKQAPSGETQYF. The CDR3 DNA reads as TGTGCCAGCAGCTTCCTAAAACAGGCGCCATCGGGGGAGACCCAGTACTTC.

This sequence joins TRBV18 and TRBJ1-5; D may be TRBD1 (5 bases). Germline V gene data show CDR1 as KGHSH and CDR2 as LQKENI. The V end lost 3 bases, the J end lost 2 bases, and 5 bases lay between the germline ends. This CDR3 is built from 13 residues. CDR3 coding DNA: TGTGCCAGCTCACCGACAGGCAATCAGCCCCAGCATTTT. It translates to CASSPTGNQPQHF.

The chain recombines TRBV6-5 with TRBJ1-1; D is ambiguous. CDR3 length equals 15 residues. CDR1 and CDR2 from the germline V gene are MNHEY and SVGAGI. V lost 9 bases, J lost 1 base, and 18 bases lay in between. CDR3 sequence reads: CASSAREGQNTEAFF. In DNA, the CDR3 is TGTGCCAGTAGCGCCCGGGAGGGCCAGAACACTGAAGCTTTCTTT.

V gene TRBV7-8 combines with J gene TRBJ2-3, with TRBD2 as a possible D gene (5 bases). The CDR3 is made up of 17 amino acids. Germline V gene data show CDR1 as SGHVS and CDR2 as FQNEAQ. V lost 0 bases to trimming and J lost 3 bases, with 16 bases between them. The DNA for the CDR3 is TGTGCCAGCAGCTTAGCGCGAAGGGTATCGGGGACAGATACGCAGTATTTT. Encoded protein: CASSLARRVSGTDTQYF.

V usage is TRBV6-5 and J usage is TRBJ1-2; the D is unclear. Deletions cut 4 bases from V and 1 base from J, with 13 bases between. The CDR3 loop spans 15 amino acids. CDR1 MNHEY and CDR2 SVGAGI come from the germline V gene. CDR3 sequence: CASSFSTGVNYGYTF. The CDR3 nucleotides read TGTGCCAGCAGTTTCTCGACGGGAGTTAACTATGGCTACACCTTC.

This sequence joins TRBV7-9 and TRBJ1-1; maybe TRBD1 (5 bases). The CDR3 is 17 amino acids. With 1 base removed from V and 3 bases from J, the gap between germline ends came to 18 bases. Germline-derived CDR1 and CDR2 are SEHNR and FQNEAQ (reference sequence). The CDR3 nucleotides read TGTGCCAGCAGCTTAGGGGGGTCTTCAAGGGGTTACACTGAAGCTTTCTTT. Translating gives CASSLGGSSRGYTEAFF.

V gene TRBV19 combines with J gene TRBJ2-2; TRBD2 is a possible D gene (6 bases). CDR3 length: 16 amino acids. Trimming removed 6 bases from V and 1 base from J, with 15 bases in between. The germline V gene has CDR1 LNHDA and CDR2 SQIVND (reference sequence). CDR3: CASSNLRDLNTGELFF. Here the CDR3 DNA reads TGTGCCAGTAGCAACCTACGGGACTTGAACACCGGGGAGCTGTTTTTT.

This chain joins TRBV6-5 and TRBJ1-3; D unresolved. Trimming shortened V by 4 bases and J by 0 bases, and 10 bases separated the two germline ends. The CDR3 extends over 15 amino acids. Germline CDR1 MNHEY, CDR2 SVGAGI. In nucleotides, the CDR3 is TGTGCCAGCAGTTCCCACCAAAGCTCTGGAAACACCATATATTTT. Encoded protein: CASSSHQSSGNTIYF.

This clone was found once. This rearrangement joins TRBV2 to TRBJ2-1; perhaps TRBD1 as D (6 bases). Germline loops: CDR1 SNHLY, CDR2 FYNNEI. CDR3 length equals 15 residues. V lost 5 bases to trimming and J lost 4 bases, with 15 bases between them. This chain's CDR3 is CASSRDGQKYNEQFF. DNA of the CDR3: TGTGCCAGCAGTCGTGATGGACAGAAATACAATGAGCAGTTCTTC.

V and J are TRBV7-9 and TRBJ2-1; D ambiguous. Germline loops: CDR1 SEHNR, CDR2 FQNEAQ (reference sequence). This CDR3 spans 13 amino acids. V was shortened by 5 bases and J by 10 bases, with 15 bases between the two germline ends. The DNA of the CDR3 is TGTGCCAGCAGCCATACCTCCGCAATAGAGCAGTTCTTC. Translated: CASSHTSAIEQFF.

This clone has only a few counts. The genes are TRBV20-1 and TRBJ1-5, with no clear D. The V end lost 6 bases, the J end lost 1 base, and 4 bases lay between the germline ends. CDR3 length: 11 amino acids. Germline V gene data show CDR1 as DFQATT and CDR2 as SNEGSKA (reference sequence). CDR3 nucleotides: TGCAGTGCAGGGAGCAATCAGCCCCAGCATTTT. This codes for CSAGSNQPQHF.

This chain connects TRBV12-5 to TRBJ2-3; D is possibly TRBD2 (6 bases). The CDR3 length is 16 residues. V lost 4 bases, J lost 0 bases, and 14 bases lay in between. Germline V gives CDR1 LGHNT, CDR2 FRNRAP. DNA for the CDR3: TGTGCTAGTGGTTCGACTCCGGGGACTAGCACAGATACGCAGTATTTT. Translating gives CASGSTPGTSTDTQYF.

The chain joins TRBV11-3 to TRBJ2-1, with D perhaps matching TRBD2 (6 bases). The CDR3 extends over 15 amino acids. Germline values: CDR1 SGHNT, CDR2 YENEEA. With 4 bases removed from V and 4 bases from J, the gap between germline ends came to 14 bases. CDR3 DNA sequence: TGTGCCAGCAGCTCAGAGGGGACTGGGTACAATGAGCAGTTCTTC. This encodes CASSSEGTGYNEQFF.